This T cell receptor (beta chain) was retrieved from a study of neurological immune-mediated disorders. Study-level background: Multiple sclerosis patients numbering approximately 35 comprised around 31 relapsing-remitting and 3 secondary progressive patients.

Synthesis of cDNA used 5'RACE (with 10-nucleotide random UMIs). One entry per CDR3 protein, called by TCRdb with MiXCR from the 5' RACE reads. The sample shows approximately 130,000 distinct CDR3 sequences, more than 2.5% of them seen only once. Unsorted libraries were generated from 2 million PBMCs held at -80 degrees C. CDR3 size: 16 residues. Points from the study as a whole: In HTLV-1-associated myelopathy, TCR clonal expansion was greatest, and in multiple sclerosis it was least, below healthy controls.

This clonotype was recorded many times. The target antigen is unknown. The TCR originated in a woman younger than 45 with multiple sclerosis. Material: PBMCs. The chain joins TRBV21-1 to TRBJ2-2; the table's D call of TRBD1 was not tested on the DNA. TRBV21-1 has pseudogene status. DNA of the CDR3: TGTGCCAGCAGCAAAGTTAAGGGGCATGGCACCGGGGAGCTGTTTTTT. Amino acids: CASSKVKGHGTGELFF.